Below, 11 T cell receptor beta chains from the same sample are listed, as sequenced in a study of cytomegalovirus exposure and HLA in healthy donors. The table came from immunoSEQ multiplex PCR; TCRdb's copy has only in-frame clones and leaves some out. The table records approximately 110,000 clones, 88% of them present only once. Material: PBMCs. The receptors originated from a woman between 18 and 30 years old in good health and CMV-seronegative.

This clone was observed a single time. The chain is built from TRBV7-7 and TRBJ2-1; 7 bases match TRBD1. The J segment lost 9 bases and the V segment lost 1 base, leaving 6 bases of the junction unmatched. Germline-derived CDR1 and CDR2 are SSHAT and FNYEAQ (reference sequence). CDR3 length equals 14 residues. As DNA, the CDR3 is TGTGCCAGCAGCTTAGAACAGGGGATAGGTGAGCAGTTCTTC. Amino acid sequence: CASSLEQGIGEQFF. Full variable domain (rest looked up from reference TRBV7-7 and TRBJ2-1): GAGVSQSPRYKVTKRGQDVTLRCDPISSHATLYWYQQALGQGPEFLTYFNYEAQPDKSGLPSDRFSAERPEGSISTLTIQRTEQRDSAMYRCASSLEQGIGEQFFGPGTRLTVL.

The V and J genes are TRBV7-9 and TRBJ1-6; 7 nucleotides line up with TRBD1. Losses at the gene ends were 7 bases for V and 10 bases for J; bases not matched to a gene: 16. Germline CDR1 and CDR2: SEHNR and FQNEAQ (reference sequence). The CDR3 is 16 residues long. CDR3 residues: CASNFYMTGSGSPLHF. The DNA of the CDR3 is TGTGCCAGCAACTTTTATATGACAGGGTCAGGCTCACCCCTCCACTTT.

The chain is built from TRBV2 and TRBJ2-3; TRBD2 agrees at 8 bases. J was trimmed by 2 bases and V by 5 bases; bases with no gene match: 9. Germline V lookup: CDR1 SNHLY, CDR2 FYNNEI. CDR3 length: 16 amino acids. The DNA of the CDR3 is TGTGCCAGCAGTTTCTCTTACGGGGGGGTCACAGATACGCAGTATTTT. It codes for CASSFSYGGVTDTQYF.

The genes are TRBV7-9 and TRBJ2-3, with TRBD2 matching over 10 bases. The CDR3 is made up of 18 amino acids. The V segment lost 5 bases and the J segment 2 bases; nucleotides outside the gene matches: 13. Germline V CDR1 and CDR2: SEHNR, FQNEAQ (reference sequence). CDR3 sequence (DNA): TGTGCCAGCAGCCCCATGGTGCCTAGCGGGGGTACCACAGATACGCAGTATTTT. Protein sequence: CASSPMVPSGGTTDTQYF.

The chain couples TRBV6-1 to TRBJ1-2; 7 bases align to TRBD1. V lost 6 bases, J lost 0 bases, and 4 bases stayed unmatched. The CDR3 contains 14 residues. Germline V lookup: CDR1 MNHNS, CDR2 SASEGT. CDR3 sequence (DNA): TGTGCCAGCAGGCACAGGGGATCTAACTATGGCTACACCTTC. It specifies CASRHRGSNYGYTF.

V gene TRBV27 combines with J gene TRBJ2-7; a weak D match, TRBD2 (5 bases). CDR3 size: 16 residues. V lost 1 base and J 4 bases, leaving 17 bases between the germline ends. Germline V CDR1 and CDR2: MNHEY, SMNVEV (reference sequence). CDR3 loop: CASSLFAEIASYEQYF. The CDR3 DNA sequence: TGTGCCAGCAGTTTATTCGCCGAGATAGCGAGTTACGAGCAGTACTTC.

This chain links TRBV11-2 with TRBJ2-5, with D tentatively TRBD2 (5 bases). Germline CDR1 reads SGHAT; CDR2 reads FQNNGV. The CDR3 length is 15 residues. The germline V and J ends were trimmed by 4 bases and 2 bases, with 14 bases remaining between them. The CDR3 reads CASSSLGVRQETQYF. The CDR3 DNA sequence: TGTGCCAGCAGCTCGTTGGGAGTCCGACAAGAGACCCAGTACTTC. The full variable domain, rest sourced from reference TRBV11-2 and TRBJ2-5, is EAGVAQSPRYKIIEKRQSVAFWCNPISGHATLYWYQQILGQGPKLLIQFQNNGVVDDSQLPKDRFSAERLKGVDSTLKIQPAKLEDSAVYLCASSSLGVRQETQYFGPGTRLLVL.

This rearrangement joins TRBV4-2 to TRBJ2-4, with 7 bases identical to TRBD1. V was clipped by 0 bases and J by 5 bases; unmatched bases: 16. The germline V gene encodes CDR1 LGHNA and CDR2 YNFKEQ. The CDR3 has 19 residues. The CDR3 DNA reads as TGTGCCAGCAGCCAAGATCTAGGTTTAAGGGGGCGATCCCAAAACATTCAGTACTTC. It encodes CASSQDLGLRGRSQNIQYF.

The CDR3 region is CASSPGGINEQFF. The CDR3 DNA reads TGTGCCAGTAGTCCAGGGGGGATCAATGAGCAGTTCTTC. The chain uses TRBV19 and TRBJ2-1; weak D call: TRBD1 (7 bases). Deletions cut 5 bases from V and 6 bases from J, with 11 bases between. The CDR3 has 13 residues. The germline CDR1 and CDR2 sequences are LNHDA and SQIVND (reference sequence).

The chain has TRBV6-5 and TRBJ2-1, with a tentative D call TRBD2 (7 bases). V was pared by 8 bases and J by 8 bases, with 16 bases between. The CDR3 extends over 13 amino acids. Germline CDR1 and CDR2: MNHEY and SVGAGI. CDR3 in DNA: TGTGCCAGCGTTCAGTCCGGGGGGCATGAGCAGTTCTTC. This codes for CASVQSGGHEQFF.

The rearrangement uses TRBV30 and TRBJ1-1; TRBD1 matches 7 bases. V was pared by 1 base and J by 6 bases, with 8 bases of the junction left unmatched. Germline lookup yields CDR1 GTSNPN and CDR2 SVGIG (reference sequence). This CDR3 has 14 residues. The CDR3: CAWSAPKDRAEAFF. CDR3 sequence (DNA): TGTGCCTGGAGTGCACCAAAAGACAGGGCTGAAGCTTTCTTT.